The T cell receptor beta chain under discussion was sequenced for a study of blood T cell repertoires in COVID-19. Study background: Samples taken during acute and convalescent COVID-19 were collected in the United States, Italy and Spain. PBMCs, B-cell-depleted T cells, or T cells were the source of the cDNA or gDNA that made up the material.

The CDR3 sequence is 16 residues long. V was clipped by 0 bases and J by 8 bases; unmatched bases: 12. The germline CDR1 and CDR2 sequences are MGHRA and YSYEKL. The authors' processing: By means of reference gene primer amplification, nucleated cell counts were estimated. Profiling relied on immunoSEQ multiplex PCR, and the TCRdb table lists in-frame clones only, not all of them. V and J calls plus clone size are reproduced from that table; the DNA served to infer D and trimming. The data hold roughly 60,000 clones, with approximately 92% observed a single time. This chain connects TRBV4-1 to TRBJ1-2; 7 positions agree with TRBD1. The sequence was obtained from a woman older than 75 with active COVID-19. The source material was peripheral blood. CDR3: CASSQDLGGASGGYTF. DNA of the CDR3: TGCGCCAGCAGCCAAGATCTAGGGGGCGCATCGGGGGGCTACACCTTC.